This TCR beta chain was documented in a study of T cells in Graves' hyperthyroidism and ophthalmopathy. Findings and limits, study-wide: Before onset, ophthalmopathy was predicted by the model a median around 6 months earlier.

The ends lost 5 bases at V and 5 bases at J; junction bases unmatched: 7. The CDR3 covers 14 residues. CDR1 and CDR2 from the germline V gene are LNHDA and SQIVND (reference sequence). For this clonotype: Its antigen is unknown.

Amplification of TCR beta CDR3 regions was performed using RNA transcripts as template. RT-PCR in the first round (using the HTBI primer set) targeted the TCR CDR3. Via MiXCR, TCRdb re-called the multiplex PCR reads, giving one row per CDR3 protein. Found here are some 300,000 distinct CDR3 sequences, about an eighth of them singletons; the top ten hold 6% to 8%. This receptor was identified in a woman aged 30 to 39 with Graves' hyperthyroidism that later progressed to Graves' ophthalmopathy. Sequenced sample: blood. This chain joins TRBV19 and TRBJ2-7, with 9 bases matching TRBD1. The chain's CDR3 is CASSFEDRGHEQYF. The CDR3 DNA follows: TGTGCCAGTAGTTTCGAGGACAGGGGCCACGAGCAGTACTTC.